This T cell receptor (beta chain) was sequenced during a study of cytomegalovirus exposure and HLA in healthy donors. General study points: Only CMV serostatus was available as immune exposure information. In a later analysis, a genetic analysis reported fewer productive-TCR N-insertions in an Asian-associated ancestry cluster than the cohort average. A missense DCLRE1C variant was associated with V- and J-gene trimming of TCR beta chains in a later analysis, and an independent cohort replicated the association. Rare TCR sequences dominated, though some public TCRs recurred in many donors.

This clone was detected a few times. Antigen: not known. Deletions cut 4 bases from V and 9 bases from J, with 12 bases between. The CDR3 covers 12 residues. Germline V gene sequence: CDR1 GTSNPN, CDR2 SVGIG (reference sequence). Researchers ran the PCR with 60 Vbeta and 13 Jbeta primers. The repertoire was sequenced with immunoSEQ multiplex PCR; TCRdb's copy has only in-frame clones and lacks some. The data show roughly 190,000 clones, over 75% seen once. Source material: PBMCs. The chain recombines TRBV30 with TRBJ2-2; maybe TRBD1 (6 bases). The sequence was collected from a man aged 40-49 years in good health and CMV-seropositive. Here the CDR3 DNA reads TGTGCCTGGACCCCTGGGGGCCGGGAGCTGTTTTTT. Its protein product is CAWTPGGRELFF.